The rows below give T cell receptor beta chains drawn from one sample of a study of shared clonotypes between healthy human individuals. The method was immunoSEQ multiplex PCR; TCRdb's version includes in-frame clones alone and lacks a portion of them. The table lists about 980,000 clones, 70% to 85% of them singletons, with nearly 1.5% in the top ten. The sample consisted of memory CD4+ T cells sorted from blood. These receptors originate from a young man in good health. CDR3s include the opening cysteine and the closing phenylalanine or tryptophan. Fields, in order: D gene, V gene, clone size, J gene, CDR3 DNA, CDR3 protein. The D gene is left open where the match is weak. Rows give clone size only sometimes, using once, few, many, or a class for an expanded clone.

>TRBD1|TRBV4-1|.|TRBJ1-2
TGCGCCAGTGCAGGGGGTACCGAGAAGTACACCTTC
CASAGGTEKYTF
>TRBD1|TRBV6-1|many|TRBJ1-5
TGTGCCAGCAGCATCACAGGGGGAGGCAATCAGCCCCAGCATTTT
CASSITGGGNQPQHF
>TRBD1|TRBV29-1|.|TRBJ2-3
TGCAGCGTTGAAAGACAGGGGCAGCCCACAGATACGCAGTATTTT
CSVERQGQPTDTQYF
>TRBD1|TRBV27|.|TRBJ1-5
TGTGCCAGCAGGACCCGGGACAGGGAGCATTTT
CASRTRDREHF
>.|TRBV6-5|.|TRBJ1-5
TGTGCCAGCAGTTCCGGACGGACCCTTAGCAATCAGCCCCAGCATTTT
CASSSGRTLSNQPQHF
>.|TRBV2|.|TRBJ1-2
TGTGCCAGCAGTGAATCTATGTCGTCTGAGGGCTACACCTTC
CASSESMSSEGYTF
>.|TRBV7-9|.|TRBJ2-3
TGTGCCAGCAGCTTGTGGGAGAATGCAGATACGCAGTATTTT
CASSLWENADTQYF
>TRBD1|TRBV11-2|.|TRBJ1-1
TGTGCCAGCAGCTTAGATCTAGGGGGCCACCGGGGCACTGAAGCTTTCTTT
CASSLDLGGHRGTEAFF
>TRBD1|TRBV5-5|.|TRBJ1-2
TGTGCCAGCAGCTGGTCACCGGGACAGGGGGCGCTGGGCTACACCTTC
CASSWSPGQGALGYTF
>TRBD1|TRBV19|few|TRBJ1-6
TGTGCCAGTACCCCCGGGGACAGGGACGGTTCACCCCTCCACTTT
CASTPGDRDGSPLHF
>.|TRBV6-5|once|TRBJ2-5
TGTGCCAGCAGTAACGGGGGGCGGGAGACCCAGTACTTC
CASSNGGRETQYF
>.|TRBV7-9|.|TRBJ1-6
TGTGCCAGCAGCTTGGTCCGGGATTCACCCCTCCACTTT
CASSLVRDSPLHF
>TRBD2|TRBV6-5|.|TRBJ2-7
TGTGCCAGCACCCGGGGTCCGGGAGGCTACGAGCAGTACTTC
CASTRGPGGYEQYF
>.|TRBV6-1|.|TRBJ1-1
TGTGCCAGCAGTGAAGTCGAGGGGGGCTACACTGAAGCTTTCTTT
CASSEVEGGYTEAFF
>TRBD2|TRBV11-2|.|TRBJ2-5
TGTGCCAGCAGCTTAGGGTGGTCTAGCGGGCAAGAGACCCAGTACTTC
CASSLGWSSGQETQYF
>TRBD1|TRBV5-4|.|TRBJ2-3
TGTGCCAGCAGCTTCGACGGGACAGGGGGCACAGATACGCAGTATTTT
CASSFDGTGGTDTQYF
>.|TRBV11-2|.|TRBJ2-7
TGTGCCAGCAGCTTAGAATGGTACGAGCAGTACTTC
CASSLEWYEQYF
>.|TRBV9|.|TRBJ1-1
TGTGCCAGCAGCGTAGGGTGGACGAACACTGAAGCTTTCTTT
CASSVGWTNTEAFF
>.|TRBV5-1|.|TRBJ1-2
TGCGCCAGCAGGCAGGGATTCGGGCCTTATGGCTACACCTTC
CASRQGFGPYGYTF
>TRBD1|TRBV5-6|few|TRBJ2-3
TGTGCCAGCAGCTTGGGACAGGGGACGCAGTATTTT
CASSLGQGTQYF
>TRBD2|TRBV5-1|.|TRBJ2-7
TGCGCCAGCAGCCACCGGGGGGGCAACCACGAGCAGTACTTC
CASSHRGGNHEQYF
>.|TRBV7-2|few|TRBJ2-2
TGTGCCAGCAGCTCTAGACAGATTACCGGGGAGCTGTTTTTT
CASSSRQITGELFF
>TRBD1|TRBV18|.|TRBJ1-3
TGTGCCAGCTCACCCCTTTCTACAGGGGGCACGACTGGAAACACCATATATTTT
CASSPLSTGGTTGNTIYF
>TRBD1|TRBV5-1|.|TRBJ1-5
TGCGCCAGCAGCTCGGGACAGAATGGTCAGCCCCAGCATTTT
CASSSGQNGQPQHF
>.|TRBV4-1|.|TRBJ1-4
TGCGCCAGCAGCCAAGATCAGACAAGTAATGAAAAACTGTTTTTT
CASSQDQTSNEKLFF
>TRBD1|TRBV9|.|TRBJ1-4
TGTGCCAGCAGCGGACAGGGGACAGGACCTGCAACTAATGAAAAACTGTTTTTT
CASSGQGTGPATNEKLFF
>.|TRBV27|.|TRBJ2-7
TGTGCCAGCAGTTTATCCGGGGGCCCCACCTACGAGCAGTACTTC
CASSLSGGPTYEQYF
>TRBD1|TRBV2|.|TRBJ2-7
TGTGCCAGCAGCGACGGACAGGGGAGGACCTACGAGCAGTACTTC
CASSDGQGRTYEQYF
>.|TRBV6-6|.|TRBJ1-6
TGTGCCAGCAGTTACCTCGGCGGTACCAATTCACCCCTCCACTTT
CASSYLGGTNSPLHF
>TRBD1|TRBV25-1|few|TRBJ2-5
TGTGCCAGCAGTCACCGGGACAGGGGGGAGACCCAGTACTTC
CASSHRDRGETQYF
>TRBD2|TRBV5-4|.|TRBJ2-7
TGTGCCAGCAGCACCCGGACTAGCGGGATTTCCTACGAGCAGTACTTC
CASSTRTSGISYEQYF
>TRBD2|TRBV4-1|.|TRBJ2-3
TGCGCCAGCAGCCAAGATGGTGTATCGCGGGGGGCTCTCACAGATACGCAGTATTTT
CASSQDGVSRGALTDTQYF
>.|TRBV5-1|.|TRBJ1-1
TGCGCCAGCTCCTGGGGGGGGGTTCAGAGGAACACTGAAGCTTTCTTT
CASSWGGVQRNTEAFF
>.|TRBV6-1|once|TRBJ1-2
TGTGCCAGCAGTGCCCGGACAGAAAGCTATGGCTACACCTTC
CASSARTESYGYTF
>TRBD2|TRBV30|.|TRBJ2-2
TGTGCCGTTCTCTTAGCGGGGGCGAGGACCGGGGAGCTGTTTTTT
CAVLLAGARTGELFF
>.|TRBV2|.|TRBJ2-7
TGTGCCAGCAAACGGGAATCCTACGAGCAGTACTTC
CASKRESYEQYF
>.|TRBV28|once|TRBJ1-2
TGTGCCAGCAGTTCCCGGGACACCAGACCTAACTATGGCTACACCTTC
CASSSRDTRPNYGYTF
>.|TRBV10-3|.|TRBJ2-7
TGTGCCATCAGTTGGACAGCCGGACCCGAGCAGTACTTC
CAISWTAGPEQYF
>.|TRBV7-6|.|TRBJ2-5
TGTGCCAGCAGCCGATACTTCGGGCAGCAAGAGACCCAGTACTTC
CASSRYFGQQETQYF
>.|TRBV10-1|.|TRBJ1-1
TGCGCCAGCAGTGACGGCAGGGGAAGCACTGAAGCTTTCTTT
CASSDGRGSTEAFF
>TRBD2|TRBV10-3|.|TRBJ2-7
TGTGCCATCAGCGAAGCCGGGACTAGCGGCTACGAGCAGTACTTC
CAISEAGTSGYEQYF
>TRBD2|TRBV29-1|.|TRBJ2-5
TGCAGCGTTGAGTCTAGCGGGGGCCCGACCCAGTACTTC
CSVESSGGPTQYF
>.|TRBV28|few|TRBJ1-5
TGTGCCAGCCGGACGGTCTATAGCAATCAGCCCCAGCATTTT
CASRTVYSNQPQHF
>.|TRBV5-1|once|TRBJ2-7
TGCGCCAGCAGCCGTGGGACTCCGGAAGAGGAGCAGTACTTC
CASSRGTPEEEQYF
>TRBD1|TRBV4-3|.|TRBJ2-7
TGCGCCAGCAGCCAAGAGGGACAGGGGAGCGAGCAGTACTTC
CASSQEGQGSEQYF
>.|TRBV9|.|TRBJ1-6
TGTGCCAGCTCTGATCGCGGACTGGCTAATTCACCCCTCCACTTT
CASSDRGLANSPLHF
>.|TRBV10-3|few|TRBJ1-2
TGTGCCATCAGTGTACAGGGTGACTATGGCTACACCTTC
CAISVQGDYGYTF
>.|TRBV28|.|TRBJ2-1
TGTGCCAGCACTGAGGGGGGTGCAGGAAGCTCCTACAATGAGCAGTTCTTC
CASTEGGAGSSYNEQFF
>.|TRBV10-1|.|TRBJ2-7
TGCGCCAGCACGGGAATGACCCGCCTGGGGGAGCAGTACTTC
CASTGMTRLGEQYF